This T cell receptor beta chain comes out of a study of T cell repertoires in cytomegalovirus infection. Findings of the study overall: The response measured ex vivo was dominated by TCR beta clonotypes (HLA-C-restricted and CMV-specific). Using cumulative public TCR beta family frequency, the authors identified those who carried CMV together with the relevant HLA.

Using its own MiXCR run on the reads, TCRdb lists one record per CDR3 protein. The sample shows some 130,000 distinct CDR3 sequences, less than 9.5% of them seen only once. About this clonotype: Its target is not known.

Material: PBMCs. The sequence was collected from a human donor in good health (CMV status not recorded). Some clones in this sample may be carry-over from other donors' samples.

DNA for the CDR3: TGTGCCAGCAGTTTATTTGGCGGTGGGAGCACTGAAGCTTTCTTT. Encoded protein: CASSLFGGGSTEAFF. The genes are TRBV28 and TRBJ1-1; no definite D call. The germline V gene has CDR1 MDHEN and CDR2 SYDVKM. The CDR3 runs to 15 residues. V gave up 1 base and J gave up 4 bases, with 13 bases separating them.